The subject of this entry is one TCR beta chain. What it binds is not known. The PCR contained 60 Vbeta and 13 Jbeta primers. Here immunoSEQ multiplex PCR was the method, and the copy in TCRdb shows in-frame clones only, minus some. The repertoire includes about 190,000 clones, 79% of them detected once, and roughly 1.6% sits in the top ten. The data were taken from a study of cytomegalovirus exposure and HLA in healthy donors. Study-level findings and limits: With further analysis later on, most CMV-associated TCR beta chains appeared HLA-restricted. With later analysis, a missense DCLRE1C variant became linked to TCR beta V- and J-gene trimming. Cytomegalovirus-associated status was assigned to some 180 TCR beta chains.

The sequenced sample was PBMCs. The receptor was isolated from a woman aged 18-29 years in good health and CMV-seronegative.

DNA of the CDR3: TGTGCCAGCAGCCGGCACGGGACAGGGTCCGGGCAGTACTTC. Translating gives CASSRHGTGSGQYF. This chain connects TRBV14 to TRBJ2-7, with 9 bases that match TRBD1. The CDR3 totals 14 residues. V was pared by 4 bases and J by 9 bases, with 10 bases of the junction left unmatched. The V gene's germline CDR1 is SGHDN and CDR2 FVKESK.